These 12 T cell receptor beta chains share one sample of origin, sequenced in a study of post-analysis software for immune sequencing data. For these receptors, no antigen is known. cDNA libraries for TCR beta contained unique molecular identifiers. TCRdb ran MiXCR on the PCR reads and lists one entry per CDR3 protein. Of some 500,000 distinct CDR3 sequences listed, roughly 45% are singletons. Overall study findings and caveats: Several TRBV segments were more frequent in patients than controls; TRBV5-6, TRBV5-1 and TRBV20-1 belonged to this group.

Specimen: blood. These receptors originate from a girl aged 10 to 17 with multiple sclerosis.

This clonotype was recorded a few times. The V call is TRBV7-9, the J call TRBJ2-7; tentative D call: TRBD2 (6 bases). CDR1 is SEHNR and CDR2 is FQNEAQ in the germline V gene (reference sequence). There are 15 residues in the CDR3. The ends were cut back, 1 base at V and 4 bases at J, with 14 bases in the middle. The CDR3 coding sequence is TGTGCCAGCAGCTTAGGGACTATGGTGGCGTACGAGCAGTACTTC. Its translation: CASSLGTMVAYEQYF.

The chain links TRBV11-2 to TRBJ2-7; the match to TRBD1 covers 12 bases. The CDR3 extends over 15 amino acids. Germline values: CDR1 SGHAT, CDR2 FQNNGV. Unmatched junction bases numbered 4, after V lost 1 base and J lost 6 bases. DNA of the CDR3: TGTGCCAGCAGCTTAGTGGGACAGGGGGCGGTCGAGCAGTACTTC. Residues: CASSLVGQGAVEQYF.

In its sample, this clonotype was seen a few times. The chain uses TRBV15 and TRBJ2-7, with 10 bases aligning to TRBD2. V shed 1 base and J 0 bases; nucleotides not matched to a gene: 6. The germline CDR1 and CDR2 sequences are LNHNV and YYDKDF (reference sequence). CDR3 length equals 17 residues. The CDR3 spells CATSRVWASGSSYEQYF. Here the CDR3 DNA reads TGTGCCACCAGCAGAGTGTGGGCTAGCGGGAGCTCCTACGAGCAGTACTTC. Full variable domain (rest looked up from reference TRBV15 and TRBJ2-7): DAMVIQNPRYQVTQFGKPVTLSCSQTLNHNVMYWYQQKSSQAPKLLFHYYDKDFNNEADTPDNFQSRRPNTSFCFLDIRSPGLGDTAMYLCATSRVWASGSSYEQYFGPGTRLTVT.

This clonotype has only a few counts. The chain has TRBV29-1 and TRBJ1-1; D remains unclear. The CDR3 loop spans 14 amino acids. V was trimmed by 6 bases and J by 1 base, leaving 15 bases between them. Per germline, CDR1 SQVTM and CDR2 ANQGSEA. The CDR3 DNA follows: TGCAGCGTCCCAGGCAGCCCCTCGAACACTGAAGCTTTCTTT. Protein product: CSVPGSPSNTEAFF.

This clonotype came up a few times. The chain carries TRBV29-1 and TRBJ2-6; 9 bases are a match to TRBD1. Germline V lookup: CDR1 SQVTM, CDR2 ANQGSEA. The CDR3 is 16 amino acids. With V trimmed by 6 bases and J by 0 bases, 6 bases remained unmatched. The CDR3 sequence: CSVQDRGPSGANVLTF. The CDR3 coding sequence is TGCAGCGTCCAGGACAGGGGACCCTCTGGGGCCAACGTCCTGACTTTC.

This clonotype showed up just a few times. The chain employs TRBV20-1 and TRBJ1-1; D not resolved. CDR1 and CDR2 from the germline V gene are DFQATT and SNEGSKA (reference sequence). Trimming cost V 1 base and J 1 base, with 7 bases left between them. The CDR3 length is 13 residues. CDR3 residues: CSARGGPNTEAFF. As DNA, the CDR3 is TGCAGTGCTAGAGGTGGACCGAACACTGAAGCTTTCTTT.

This chain connects TRBV7-9 to TRBJ2-5, with 11 nucleotides matching TRBD1. This CDR3 has 17 amino acids. CDR1 is SEHNR and CDR2 is FQNEAQ in the germline V gene (reference sequence). The junction had 13 bases not matched to a gene; V was cut back by 5 bases and J by 5 bases. The CDR3 nucleotides read TGTGCCAGCAGCCCTACCTGGACAGGGGGCGTGCGGGAGACCCAGTACTTC. Its protein product is CASSPTWTGGVRETQYF. The full variable domain, with the rest looked up from reference TRBV7-9 and TRBJ2-5, is DTGVSQNPRHKITKRGQNVTFRCDPISEHNRLYWYRQTLGQGPEFLTYFQNEAQLEKSRLLSDRFSAERPKGSFSTLEIQRTEQGDSAMYLCASSPTWTGGVRETQYFGPGTRLLVL.

CDR3 nucleotides: TGTGCCATCAGTGAGGTCGAGGGAGGAGCCAATGAGCAGTTCTTC. It specifies CAISEVEGGANEQFF. This chain uses TRBV10-3 with TRBJ2-1; D may be TRBD2 (6 bases). Trimming stripped 2 bases from V and 6 bases from J, with 14 bases between. Germline values: CDR1 ENHRY, CDR2 SYGVKD. This CDR3 region has 15 residues.

This clonotype was detected ten times or more. The rearrangement links TRBV5-1 to TRBJ2-3; 10 positions agree with TRBD1. Germline CDR1 is SGHRS and CDR2 is YFSETQ. The CDR3 runs 14 residues. Unmatched junction bases numbered 3, after V lost 5 bases and J lost 3 bases. The CDR3 spells CASRKGQGTDTQYF. For the CDR3, the DNA is TGCGCCAGCAGAAAGGGACAGGGGACAGATACGCAGTATTTT.

The V call is TRBV5-1, the J call TRBJ2-1, with 8 bases identical to TRBD2. The germline gives CDR1 SGHRS, CDR2 YFSETQ. This CDR3 contains 15 residues. Losses at the gene ends were 4 bases for V and 4 bases for J; bases not matched to a gene: 7. CDR3 sequence reads: CASSGVAGSYNEQFF. The DNA for the CDR3 is TGCGCCAGCAGCGGGGTAGCGGGATCGTACAATGAGCAGTTCTTC.

The chain is built from TRBV10-3 and TRBJ1-2, with TRBD1 as a possible D gene (5 bases). CDR1 ENHRY and CDR2 SYGVKD come from the germline V gene. The V gene lost 5 bases and the J gene lost 2 bases, with 12 bases spanning the gap. The CDR3 runs to 14 residues. Here the CDR3 reads CAISPRGENYGYTF. DNA for the CDR3: TGTGCCATCAGTCCACGGGGCGAAAACTATGGCTACACCTTC.

The chain employs TRBV5-1 and TRBJ2-7; weak D call: TRBD2 (6 bases). The V end was cut by 7 bases, the J end by 0 bases, with 11 bases between. Germline V gene lookup returns CDR1 SGHRS and CDR2 YFSETQ. The CDR3 length is 13 residues. The chain's CDR3 is CASGIGGSYEQYF. CDR3 DNA sequence: TGCGCCAGCGGGATCGGGGGCTCCTACGAGCAGTACTTC.